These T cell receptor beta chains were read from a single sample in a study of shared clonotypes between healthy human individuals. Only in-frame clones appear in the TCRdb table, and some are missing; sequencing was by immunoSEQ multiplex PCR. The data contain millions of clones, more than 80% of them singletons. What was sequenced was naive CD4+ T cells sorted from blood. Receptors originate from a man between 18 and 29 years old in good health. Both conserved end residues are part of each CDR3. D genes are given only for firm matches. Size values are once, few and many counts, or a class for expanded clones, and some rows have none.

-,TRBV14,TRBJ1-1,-,CASSPQRNTEAFF,TGTGCCAGCAGCCCACAGAGGAACACTGAAGCTTTCTTT
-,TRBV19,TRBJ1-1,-,CASSTGGYEAFF,TGTGCCAGTAGTACTGGGGGATACGAAGCTTTCTTT
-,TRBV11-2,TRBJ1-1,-,CASSDQRFTEAFF,TGTGCCAGCAGCGATCAACGGTTCACTGAAGCTTTCTTT
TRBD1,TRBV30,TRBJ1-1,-,CAWSVLGTGTTRAFF,TGTGCCTGGAGTGTTCTTGGGACAGGGACAACAAGGGCTTTCTTT
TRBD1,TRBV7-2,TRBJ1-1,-,CASSWQGQGTEAFF,TGTGCCAGCAGCTGGCAAGGACAGGGAACTGAAGCTTTCTTT
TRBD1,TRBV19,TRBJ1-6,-,CASSTPGQGPNSPLHF,TGTGCCAGTAGTACCCCGGGACAGGGACCCAATTCACCCCTCCACTTT
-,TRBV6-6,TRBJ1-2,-,CASSTENYGYTF,TGTGCCAGCAGTACGGAAAACTATGGCTACACCTTC
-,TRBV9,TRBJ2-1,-,CASSVGEGEQFF,TGTGCCAGCAGCGTAGGAGAAGGCGAGCAGTTCTTC
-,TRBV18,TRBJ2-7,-,CASSPTEKSSYEQYF,TGTGCCAGCTCACCAACAGAGAAGAGCTCCTACGAGCAGTACTTC
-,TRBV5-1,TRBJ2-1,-,CASSIGQNSYNEQFF,TGCGCCAGCAGCATCGGACAGAACTCCTACAATGAGCAGTTCTTC
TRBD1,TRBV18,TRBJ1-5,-,CASSAQGVGSNQPQHF,TGTGCCAGCTCAGCACAGGGGGTTGGAAGCAATCAGCCCCAGCATTTT
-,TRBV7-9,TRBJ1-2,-,CASTLVALNYGYTF,TGTGCCAGCACCCTAGTAGCTCTTAACTATGGCTACACCTTC
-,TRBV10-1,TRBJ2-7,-,CASSESRTGTYEQYF,TGCGCCAGCAGTGAGTCTAGGACCGGAACCTACGAGCAGTACTTC
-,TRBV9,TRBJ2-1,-,CASSPLERSYNEQFF,TGTGCCAGCAGCCCCCTAGAGCGTTCCTACAATGAGCAGTTCTTC
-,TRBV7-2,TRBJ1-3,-,CASSLAAGNTIYF,TGTGCCAGCAGCTTAGCTGCTGGAAACACCATATATTTT
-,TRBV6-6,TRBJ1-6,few,CASSYSDSPLHF,TGTGCCAGCAGTTACTCTGATTCACCCCTCCACTTT
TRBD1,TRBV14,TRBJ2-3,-,CASSQRRTGGATDTQYF,TGTGCCAGCAGCCAACGTCGGACAGGGGGGGCCACAGATACGCAGTATTTT
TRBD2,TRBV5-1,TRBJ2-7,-,CASSKGLAGAASSYEQYF,TGCGCCAGCAGCAAGGGACTAGCGGGAGCCGCAAGCTCCTACGAGCAGTACTTC
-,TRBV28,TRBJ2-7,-,CASRRQRTEQYF,TGTGCCAGCAGACGACAGAGGACGGAGCAGTACTTC
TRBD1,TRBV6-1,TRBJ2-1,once,CASIEGATYNEQFF,TGTGCCAGCATCGAGGGGGCCACCTACAATGAGCAGTTCTTC
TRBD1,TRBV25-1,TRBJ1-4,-,CASSTNRGGSEKLFF,TGTGCCAGCAGTACAAACAGGGGAGGGAGTGAAAAACTGTTTTTT
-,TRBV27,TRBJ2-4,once,CASSPRSPRGPGVF,TGTGCCAGCAGTCCCCGGTCCCCCAGAGGTCCCGGGGTCTTC
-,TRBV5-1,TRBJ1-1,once,CASSLEGFSGEAFF,TGCGCCAGCAGCTTGGAGGGGTTCTCGGGGGAGGCTTTCTTT
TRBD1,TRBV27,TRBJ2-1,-,CASSFWGQGASNNEQFF,TGTGCCAGCAGTTTTTGGGGACAGGGGGCATCGAACAATGAGCAGTTCTTC
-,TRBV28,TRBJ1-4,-,CASSSGRVTNEKLFF,TGTGCCAGCAGTTCCGGCCGGGTCACTAATGAAAAACTGTTTTTT
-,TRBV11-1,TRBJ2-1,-,CASSFDQNYNEQFF,TGTGCCAGCAGCTTTGACCAGAATTACAATGAGCAGTTCTTC
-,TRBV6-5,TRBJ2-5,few,CASSRTVQETQYF,TGTGCCAGCAGCCGGACTGTACAAGAGACCCAGTACTTC
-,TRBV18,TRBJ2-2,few,CASSSGPNTGELFF,TGTGCCAGCTCATCGGGGCCAAACACCGGGGAGCTGTTTTTT
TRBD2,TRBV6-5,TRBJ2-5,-,CASRSAGGLGETQYF,TGTGCCAGCAGGAGCGCGGGGGGGCTGGGAGAGACCCAGTACTTC
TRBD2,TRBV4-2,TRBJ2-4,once,CASSQDPSTSPKNIQYF,TGTGCCAGCAGCCAAGACCCCTCGACTAGCCCAAAAAACATTCAGTACTTC
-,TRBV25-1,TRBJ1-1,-,CASSDSPNTEAFF,TGTGCCAGCAGTGACTCGCCGAACACTGAAGCTTTCTTT
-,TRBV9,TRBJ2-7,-,CASSVESISYEQYF,TGTGCCAGCAGCGTAGAATCGATTTCCTACGAGCAGTACTTC
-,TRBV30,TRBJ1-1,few,CAWSVLQPDGAFF,TGTGCCTGGAGTGTACTACAACCGGACGGGGCTTTCTTT
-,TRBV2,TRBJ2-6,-,CASSRNLGGANVLTF,TGTGCCAGCAGTCGCAATCTGGGTGGGGCCAACGTCCTGACTTTC
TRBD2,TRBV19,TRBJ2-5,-,CASSRTSDTETQYF,TGTGCCAGTAGTCGGACTAGTGACACGGAGACCCAGTACTTC
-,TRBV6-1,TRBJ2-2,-,CASSEVGGATGELFF,TGTGCCAGCAGTGAAGTGGGGGGCGCCACCGGGGAGCTGTTTTTT
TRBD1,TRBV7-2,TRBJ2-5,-,CASSSTRGQGVETQYF,TGTGCCAGCAGCTCCACTCGAGGACAGGGGGTAGAGACCCAGTACTTC
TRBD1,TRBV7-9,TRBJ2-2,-,CASSFGQGAAGELFF,TGTGCCAGCAGCTTTGGGCAGGGGGCCGCCGGGGAGCTGTTTTTT
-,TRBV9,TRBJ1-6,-,CASSVAPRSSYNSPLHF,TGTGCCAGCAGCGTAGCCCCTCGGAGCTCCTATAATTCACCCCTCCACTTT
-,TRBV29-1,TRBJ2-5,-,CSVVGDLVETQYF,TGCAGCGTTGTCGGGGACCTGGTGGAGACCCAGTACTTC
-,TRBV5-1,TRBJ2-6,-,CASSLGGLKGANVLTF,TGCGCCAGCAGCTTGGGGGGTTTGAAAGGGGCCAACGTCCTGACTTTC
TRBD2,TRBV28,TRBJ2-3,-,CASSYLWAGGDTDTQYF,TGTGCCAGCAGTTACCTGTGGGCGGGGGGGGACACAGATACGCAGTATTTT
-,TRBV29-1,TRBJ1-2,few,CSVDRESANYGYTF,TGCAGCGTTGACAGGGAAAGTGCTAACTATGGCTACACCTTC
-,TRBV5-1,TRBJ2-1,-,CASSPVRGPSGTSSYNEQFF,TGCGCCAGCAGCCCCGTACGGGGGCCGAGCGGGACAAGCTCCTACAATGAGCAGTTCTTC
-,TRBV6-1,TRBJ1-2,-,CASSEAHGPGNYGYTF,TGTGCCAGCAGTGAAGCGCATGGACCCGGAAACTATGGCTACACCTTC
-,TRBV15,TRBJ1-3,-,CATSRDTLSGNTIYF,TGTGCCACCAGCAGAGACACCCTCTCTGGAAACACCATATATTTT
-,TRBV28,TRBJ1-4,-,CASSSWGLATNEKLFF,TGTGCCAGCAGTTCATGGGGTCTCGCAACTAATGAAAAACTGTTTTTT
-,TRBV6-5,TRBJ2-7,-,CASRPSWDDSYEQYF,TGTGCCAGCAGACCATCATGGGACGACTCCTACGAGCAGTACTTC
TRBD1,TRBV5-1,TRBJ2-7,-,CASSQTGVSYEQYF,TGCGCCAGCAGCCAGACAGGGGTCTCCTACGAGCAGTACTTC
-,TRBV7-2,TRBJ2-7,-,CASSSGPQPTYEQYF,TGTGCCAGCAGCTCGGGACCTCAACCTACCTACGAGCAGTACTTC
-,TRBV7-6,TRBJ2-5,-,CASSLPLETQYF,TGTGCCAGCAGCTTGCCCCTGGAGACCCAGTACTTC
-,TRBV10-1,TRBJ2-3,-,CASSDTAGSTDTQYF,TGCGCCAGCAGTGATACCGCAGGTTCCACAGATACGCAGTATTTT
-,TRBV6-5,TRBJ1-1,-,CASRPWGAPEAFF,TGTGCCAGCAGGCCGTGGGGGGCCCCCGAAGCTTTCTTT
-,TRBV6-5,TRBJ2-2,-,CASINKGGAGELFF,TGTGCCAGCATCAACAAGGGTGGAGCCGGGGAGCTGTTTTTT
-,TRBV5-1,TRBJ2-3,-,CASSRTRTDTQYF,TGCGCCAGCAGTAGGACCCGCACAGATACGCAGTATTTT
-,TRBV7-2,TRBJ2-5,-,CASSSTERETQYF,TGTGCCAGCAGCTCCACCGAACGAGAGACCCAGTACTTC
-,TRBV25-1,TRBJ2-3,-,CASSEYLGGKEDTQYF,TGTGCCAGCAGTGAATATCTTGGCGGGAAGGAAGATACGCAGTATTTT